These 30 T cell receptor beta chains originate from one sample sequenced in a study of tumor-infiltrating lymphocytes in primary liver carcinoma. Germline DNA was extracted too, while blood RNA derived from unsorted whole blood. A primer matching the constant region was used to make TCR beta cDNA from approximately 0.45 ug of total RNA. Modified slightly, ARM-PCR produced TCR beta libraries over three nested multiplex PCR rounds. In the first two PCR rounds, TRBV1-TRBV30 forward primers were paired with a C-beta reverse primer, and each round lasted roughly 9 cycles. TCRdb used MiXCR to reprocess the multiplex PCR reads, holding one entry per CDR3 protein. The sample carries 310,000 or so distinct CDR3 sequences, less than 75% recorded once. The sequenced material came from peripheral blood. The receptors here all came from a man aged 35-49 years with primary liver carcinoma and hepatitis B virus infection.

In the case of this clonotype: With a much larger clone just one base away, this may be a read error. V and J are TRBV6-2 or TRBV6-3 and TRBJ2-7, with 8 bases matching TRBD2. The CDR3 sequence is 15 residues long. With 7 bases clipped from V and 3 bases from J, the junction kept 11 bases outside the gene matches. CDR1 and CDR2 from the germline V gene are MNHEY and SVGEGT. The CDR3 DNA is TGTGCCAGCAACAAGAGCGGGAGTTCCCTCTACGAGCAGTACTTC. Amino acids: CASNKSGSSLYEQYF.

This clonotype was detected a few times. This chain links TRBV28 with TRBJ1-5; 9 nucleotides line up with TRBD1. The CDR3 spans 14 residues. With 6 bases clipped from V and 7 bases from J, the junction kept 7 bases outside the gene matches. Germline values: CDR1 MDHEN, CDR2 SYDVKM. The CDR3 nucleotides are TGTGCCAGCAGCTCTGGACAGGGGACCCAGCCCCAGCATTTT. This translates into CASSSGQGTQPQHF.

As regards this clonotype: This may be a read error: a much more frequent sequence differs by one nucleotide. This chain uses TRBV4-1 with TRBJ1-1; D may be TRBD1 (6 bases). Per germline, CDR1 MGHRA and CDR2 YSYEKL. This CDR3 has 14 residues. CDR3 in amino acids: CASSQDRLEGQALF. The DNA for the CDR3 is TGCGCCAGCAGCCAAGATCGGTTGGAGGGACAAGCTTTATTT.

Concerning this clonotype: The CDR3 ends on some other residue instead of the conserved phenylalanine or tryptophan, so this is likely a read error. It is unclear where the CDR3 begins or ends on the DNA, so no DNA is shown, and the CDR3 is as TCRdb lists it. This chain connects TRBV11-2 to TRBJ1-6; the table's D gene call, TRBD1, was not cross checked with the DNA. Germline CDR1 SGHAT, CDR2 FQNNGV. The CDR3 is 15 amino acids long, termini counted. CDR3 loop: CASRDPGQGNSPLHI.

To note about this clonotype: A clone one base away is much larger, so this may be a read error. The CDR3 region is CSVASGCQYEQYF. In DNA form, the CDR3 reads TGCAGCGTTGCTTCGGGCTGCCAATACGAGCAGTACTTC. The chain carries TRBV29-1 and TRBJ2-7; D is ambiguous. The V gene's germline CDR1 is SQVTM and CDR2 ANQGSEA. This CDR3 contains 13 residues. Between the trimmed V and J ends, which lost 4 bases and 4 bases, there was a span of 14 bases.

Turning to this clonotype: A read error may account for a junction end that differs from germline. CDR3: CASSFRQGQETQFF. The CDR3 coding sequence is TGTGCTAGCAGCTTCCGGCAGGGACAAGAGACCCAGTTCTTC. The V and J genes are TRBV5-5 and TRBJ2-1; maybe TRBD1 (6 bases). Looked up from germline, CDR1 is SGHKS and CDR2 is YYEKEE (reference sequence). This CDR3 contains 14 residues.

With respect to this clonotype: The junction departs from the called germline gene at one end, perhaps through a read error. The rearrangement uses TRBV11-2 and TRBJ2-1; 8 positions match TRBD1. Germline lookup yields CDR1 SGHAT and CDR2 FQNNGV. The CDR3 is 15 amino acids. The CDR3 region has the DNA TGTGCCAACAGCTCCCCGGGACAGGCCTACAATGAGCAGTTCTTC. It specifies CANSSPGQAYNEQFF. Using reference TRBV11-2 and TRBJ2-1 for the parts outside the CDR3, the full variable domain is EAGVAQSPRYKIIEKRQSVAFWCNPISGHATLYWYQQILGQGPKLLIQFQNNGVVDDSQLPKDRFSAERLKGVDSTLKIQPAKLEDSAVYLCANSSPGQAYNEQFFGPGTRLTVL.

This chain uses TRBV5-1 with TRBJ2-7, with no clear D. Germline V gene data show CDR1 as SGHRS and CDR2 as YFSETQ. The CDR3 contains 14 residues. V lost 1 base, J lost 3 bases, and 11 bases lay in between. CDR3 coding DNA: TGCGCCAGCAGCTTGAGGCAGGCTAGCTACGAGCAGTACTTC. Amino acid sequence: CASSLRQASYEQYF.

To note about this clonotype: One end of the junction fails to match germline, which may point to a read error. V and J are TRBV10-3 and TRBJ2-3; tentative D call: TRBD2 (7 bases). Looked up from germline, CDR1 is ENHRY and CDR2 is SYGVKD. This CDR3 comprises 16 residues. CDR3 residues: CAISDVRGGGTDTRYF. The CDR3 region has the DNA TGTGCCATCAGTGACGTGAGGGGGGGCGGCACAGATACGCGGTATTTT.

This clonotype has ten or more counts. The chain carries TRBV6-5 and TRBJ2-3; D is unresolved. Per germline, CDR1 MNHEY and CDR2 SVGAGI. The V gene lost 7 bases and the J gene lost 6 bases, with 14 bases spanning the gap. The CDR3 has 13 amino acids. CDR3 DNA: TGTGCCAGCACGACCCCCACCGCGGATACGCAGTATTTT. As protein: CASTTPTADTQYF.

This chain connects TRBV6-2 or TRBV6-3 to TRBJ2-1; tentative D call: TRBD2 (6 bases). The CDR3 length is 19 residues. V dropped 2 bases and J dropped 4 bases, with 24 bases sitting between them. Germline V lookup: CDR1 MNHEY, CDR2 SVGEGT. The DNA of the CDR3 is TGTGCCAGCAGTTACCCAACTAAATGGATTAGCGGTCTATACAATGAGCAGTTCTTC. It yields the protein CASSYPTKWISGLYNEQFF.

The genes are TRBV30 and TRBJ2-1, with 12 positions matching TRBD1. Germline V gene sequence: CDR1 GTSNPN, CDR2 SVGIG (reference sequence). Unmatched junction bases numbered 4, after V lost 5 bases and J lost 8 bases. The CDR3 loop spans 13 amino acids. The CDR3 sequence: CAWGTGGFYEQFF. The CDR3 DNA follows: TGTGCCTGGGGGACAGGGGGCTTCTATGAGCAGTTCTTC.

Notes on this clonotype: Germline is not matched at one junction end, which may reflect a read error. This chain links TRBV6-1 with TRBJ2-6; D might be TRBD1 (6 bases). The CDR3 runs 16 residues. CDR1 MNHNS and CDR2 SASEGT come from the germline V gene. The CDR3 DNA reads TGTGCCAGCAGTGTCGGACAGAGCTCTGAGGCCAACGTCCTGACTTTC. Translation: CASSVGQSSEANVLTF.

Concerning this clonotype: A much more abundant neighbour one base away suggests this may be a read error. The chain carries TRBV4-1 and TRBJ1-5; D is uncertain. V was shortened by 0 bases and J by 3 bases, with 12 bases between the two germline ends. Germline CDR1 MGHRA, CDR2 YSYEKL. The CDR3 extends over 16 amino acids. The CDR3 DNA sequence: TGCGCCAGCAGCCAAGAGGGGAGGTTCGACAATCAGCCCCAGCATTTT. It yields the protein CASSQEGRFDNQPQHF.

As regards this clonotype: The junction and the germline gene differ at one end; a read error may be behind it. This chain links TRBV11-2 with TRBJ2-5, with unresolved D. Germline CDR1 is SGHAT and CDR2 is FQNNGV. This CDR3 spans 17 amino acids. The CDR3, as DNA: TGTGTCAGCAGCTTAGATTCAGGAACAGTGGGAATGAAGACCCAGTACTTC. It encodes CVSSLDSGTVGMKTQYF.

The rearrangement links TRBV12-3 or TRBV12-4 to TRBJ2-2; 10 nucleotides agree with TRBD1. This CDR3 contains 16 residues. J lost 5 bases, V lost 5 bases, and 8 bases had no gene match. The CDR3 region is CASSPPGQGNTGELFF. The CDR3 nucleotides read TGTGCCAGCAGTCCCCCGGGACAGGGGAATACCGGGGAGCTGTTTTTT.

A note on this clonotype: A read error may produce the germline difference seen at one junction end. This chain links TRBV11-2 with TRBJ2-3; 7 bases are shared with TRBD1. Germline V gene lookup returns CDR1 SGHAT and CDR2 FQNNGV. This CDR3 is built from 13 residues. The CDR3 loop reads CASSLTGTDTQCF. The CDR3 nucleotides read TGTGCCAGCAGCCTAACAGGGACAGATACGCAGTGTTTT. The variable domain in full, completed from reference TRBV11-2 and TRBJ2-3, reads EAGVAQSPRYKIIEKRQSVAFWCNPISGHATLYWYQQILGQGPKLLIQFQNNGVVDDSQLPKDRFSAERLKGVDSTLKIQPAKLEDSAVYLCASSLTGTDTQCFGPGTRLTVL.

Concerning this clonotype itself: The CDR3 end shows no conserved phenylalanine or tryptophan, and so a read error is likely. The chain has TRBV6-2 or TRBV6-3 and TRBJ2-1; no clear D gene. The length of the CDR3 is 17 residues. Germline assignment: CDR1 MNHEY and CDR2 SVGEGT. V dropped 2 bases and J dropped 10 bases, with 24 bases sitting between them. The CDR3 here is CASSYDPRLPRINEQFL. Written as DNA, the CDR3 is TGTGCCAGCAGTTACGATCCCCGGCTACCTCGGATCAACGAGCAGTTCCTC.

The chain links TRBV11-2 to TRBJ2-5; 8 nucleotides agree with TRBD1. Per the germline V gene, CDR1 is SGHAT and CDR2 is FQNNGV. The CDR3 is 15 residues long. After removal of 8 bases from V and 2 bases from J, the junction contained 10 bases not matched to a gene. The CDR3 here is CASCSGQAAQETQYF. CDR3 nucleotides: TGTGCCAGCTGTTCGGGACAGGCAGCTCAAGAGACCCAGTACTTC.

Comments on this clonotype: Germline and junction disagree at one end, which may indicate a read error. This rearrangement joins TRBV6-6 to TRBJ2-5, with a weak D call TRBD2 (6 bases). The germline gives CDR1 MNHNY, CDR2 SVGAGI (reference sequence). The CDR3 is 15 residues long. The CDR3 here is CTSSRGWGGYEAQYF. Written as DNA, the CDR3 is TGTACCAGCAGCCGGGGTTGGGGAGGTTACGAGGCCCAGTACTTC.

This clonotype appeared many times. This rearrangement joins TRBV6-5 to TRBJ2-3; 7 bases line up with TRBD2. V dropped 2 bases and J dropped 5; count of bases not matched to a gene: 10. The CDR3 consists of 16 residues. Germline CDR1 reads MNHEY; CDR2 reads SVGAGI. The CDR3 nucleotides read TGTGCCAGCAGTTACACAGGACTAGAAGAAATAGATACGCAGTATTTT. Protein product: CASSYTGLEEIDTQYF.

This clonotype occurred a few times. This chain joins TRBV28 and TRBJ2-1; 8 positions agree with TRBD2. V trimming: 3 bases; J trimming: 7 bases; junction bases outside the gene matches: 5. The CDR3 sequence is 14 residues long. Germline CDR1 reads MDHEN; CDR2 reads SYDVKM. The DNA of the CDR3 is TGTGCCAGCAGTTTCCCGGGAGGGACAAATGAGCAGTTCTTC. Protein: CASSFPGGTNEQFF.

A remark on this clonotype: This may be a read error: a much more frequent sequence differs by one nucleotide. The chain uses TRBV6-2 or TRBV6-3 and TRBJ2-7, with D perhaps matching TRBD1 or TRBD2 (5 bases each). V shed 5 bases and J shed 0 bases, with 14 bases lying between them. The CDR3 runs 15 residues. Germline CDR1 and CDR2: MNHEY and SVGEGT. In nucleotides, the CDR3 is TGTGCCAGCAGTGTCGGGGACCACACCTCCTACGAGCAGTACTTC. It specifies CASSVGDHTSYEQYF.

V gene TRBV11-2 combines with J gene TRBJ2-3; TRBD2 matches at 9 bases. Germline trimming cut 0 bases from V and 11 bases from J; bases unmatched to any gene: 15. CDR3 length: 17 residues. The germline CDR1 and CDR2 sequences are SGHAT and FQNNGV. CDR3 protein: CASSLEGGGRVTDLQYF. As DNA, the CDR3 is TGTGCCAGCAGCTTAGAGGGGGGCGGGAGGGTAACAGATTTGCAGTATTTT.

Only a few counts were recorded for this clonotype. The V call is TRBV5-3, the J call TRBJ2-7, with a possible D match to TRBD2 (6 bases). TRBV5-3 falls under the ORF class, with uncertain function. There are 14 residues in the CDR3. The V end was cut by 5 bases, the J end by 7 bases, with 19 bases between. The CDR3 DNA sequence: TGTGCCAGAAGACTCTCGGGACTGTTCTATGAGCAGTACTTC. This encodes CARRLSGLFYEQYF.

The chain uses TRBV11-2 and TRBJ2-1; TRBD1 matches 7 bases. CDR3 length equals 13 residues. Germline V lookup: CDR1 SGHAT, CDR2 FQNNGV. CDR3 amino acids: CVTSLGDRVEQFF. CDR3 coding DNA: TGTGTCACCAGCTTAGGAGACAGGGTTGAGCAGTTCTTC.

Many counts were recorded for this clonotype. The chain carries TRBV12-3 or TRBV12-4 and TRBJ2-7, with D unclear. The CDR3 consists of 15 residues. Trimming stripped 3 bases from V and 1 base from J, with 13 bases between. CDR3 protein: CASSFYGGRSYEQYF. In DNA form, the CDR3 reads TGTGCCAGCAGTTTTTATGGCGGCAGGTCCTACGAGCAGTACTTC.

Concerning this clonotype: Sequence at one end of the junction differs from germline and may be a read error. The chain recombines TRBV11-2 with TRBJ2-7, with 12 nucleotides matching TRBD2. The CDR3 has 18 residues. Germline V gene lookup returns CDR1 SGHAT and CDR2 FQNNGV. The CDR3 bases are TGTACCAGCTGCTTAGTCCCCGGGGCTAGCGGGAGGGAGCGTGAGCAGTACTTC. Protein: CTSCLVPGASGREREQYF.

Worth noting for this clonotype: The junction departs from germline at one end; a sequencing error may be responsible. This chain connects TRBV6-1 to TRBJ2-2, with 10 positions matching TRBD2. From germline, CDR1 is MNHNS and CDR2 SASEGT. The CDR3 spans 17 residues. The CDR3 DNA reads as TGTGCCTGCAGTGAAGCCCGGCTAGCGGGAGTTACCGGGGACCTGTTTTTT. The encoded protein is CACSEARLAGVTGDLFF.

A few counts support this clonotype. This sequence joins TRBV12-3 or TRBV12-4 and TRBJ1-1; D gene unclear. This CDR3 region has 14 residues. The V end lost 3 bases, the J end lost 0 bases, and 8 bases lay between the germline ends. CDR3 DNA: TGTGCCAGCAGTTTGAAAGGGCTGAACACTGAAGCTTTCTTT. This translates into CASSLKGLNTEAFF.